The T cell receptor (beta chain) described here comes from a study of persistence of HIV-infected CD4 T cells. The germline V and J ends were trimmed by 11 bases and 6 bases, with 17 bases remaining between them. The CDR3 loop spans 14 amino acids. Germline V gene lookup returns CDR1 SNHLY and CDR2 FYNNEI. Anti-CD3/anti-CD28 beads served as a nonspecific positive control stimulus. Responding CD4+ T cells were sorted by upregulation of both CD40 ligand and CD69. The libraries were made with immunoSEQ version 4 in survey mode. Assay used: immunoSEQ multiplex PCR; TCRdb lists only in-frame clones, some missing. The sample lists 40,000 to 55,000 clones, 75% to 90% occurring once. The table lists this clone with a few counts. Antigen specificity is unknown.

This clonotype was obtained from an adult woman with HIV who was CMV-seropositive. The chain is built from TRBV2 and TRBJ1-6; perhaps TRBD1 as D (6 bases). The source was CD4+ T cells sorted from PBMCs after approximately 19-hour stimulation, collected from a patient who received antiretroviral therapy. The chain's CDR3 is CAGQADSSNSPLHF. The CDR3 DNA reads TGTGCCGGGCAAGCGGACAGCTCTAATTCACCCCTCCACTTT.